This is a list of T cell receptor beta chains from one sample in a study of cytomegalovirus exposure and HLA in healthy donors. TCRdb keeps only in-frame clones here, not all; method: immunoSEQ multiplex PCR. This table holds 100,000 or so clones, 77% found once. Sequencing used PBMCs. The receptor source for this set is a woman in her forties in good health and CMV-seropositive. Both conserved end residues are trimmed from each CDR3. Each record gives: J gene, V gene, CDR3 protein.

>TRBJ2-1|TRBV5-1
ASRYGTPEQF
>TRBJ1-1|TRBV2
ASRTGVGTEAF
>TRBJ1-5|TRBV7-9
SSSSGGRDQPQH
>TRBJ2-1|TRBV15
ATSRSRTSGRWQF
>TRBJ2-7|TRBV13
ASSPRWTEKTYEQY
>TRBJ1-2|TRBV11-2
ASSLRMREGYT
>TRBJ2-7|TRBV29-1
SVEGSGSSYEQY
>TRBJ2-1|TRBV5-1
ASSIIGLADHWLENNEQF
>NA|TRBV28
ASSYSSSYEQY
>TRBJ1-1|TRBV4-3
ASSQEVGHLNTEAF
>TRBJ1-2|TRBV4-1
ASSLDSFNYGYT
>TRBJ1-2|TRBV15
ATSSGTGGYGYT
>NA|TRBV18
ASSQGQIGAYEQY
>TRBJ2-3|TRBV4-1
ASSQLSGRGPDTQY
>TRBJ2-2|TRBV5-1
ASSSDSSEGELF
>TRBJ2-7|TRBV29-1
SVEKGTSGIYEQY
>TRBJ2-7|TRBV28
ASSWTSGSYGQY
>TRBJ1-2|TRBV27
ATRGGAFYYGYT
>TRBJ1-4|TRBV13
ASSLGLRGEKLF
>TRBJ2-7|TRBV7-8
ASSQGADYEQY
>TRBJ1-1|TRBV2
ASSEGFRGRSRRTEAF
>TRBJ1-3|TRBV6-1
ASSEGLWTGGNTIY
>TRBJ1-1|TRBV5-4
ASSLGDSEAF
>TRBJ1-2|TRBV6-5
ASRRLFKEAYGYT
>TRBJ1-5|TRBV2
ASRKQGNQPQH
>TRBJ1-2|TRBV5-1
ASSSTVDGYT
>TRBJ2-3|TRBV9
ASSARLGRLVETQY
>TRBJ1-3|TRBV2
ASSAQGNSGNTIY
>TRBJ2-1|TRBV5-1
ASSIGRGLYNEQF
>TRBJ2-7|TRBV6-1
ASSQDRVVYEQY
>NA|TRBV11-3
ASSLASGVSSYEQY
>TRBJ1-2|TRBV18
ASSLQGLEYGYT
>TRBJ2-1|TRBV9
ASSSGGYNEQF
>TRBJ2-7|TRBV7-9
SSSPEIIEQY
>TRBJ2-5|TRBV10-3
AISAGLETQY
>TRBJ2-1|TRBV6-5
ASSNSGGAGEQF
>TRBJ2-4|TRBV5-1
ASSLAYLDRLAKNIQY
>TRBJ2-7|TRBV28
ASSLWGGGSYEQY
>TRBJ2-2|TRBV11-3
ASSLGARDYLRNTGELF
>TRBJ1-1|TRBV29-1
SVALQGVSEAF
>TRBJ1-2|TRBV19
ASTTGGHGYT
>TRBJ2-7|TRBV28
ASSFRGSRAYEQY
>TRBJ1-2|TRBV27
ASSALGQHYGYT
>TRBJ1-1|TRBV4-1
ASSQVGGSYTEAF
>TRBJ1-1|TRBV4-1
ASRGTGDTEAF
>TRBJ1-1|TRBV19
ASSPWALMNTEAF
>TRBJ2-1|TRBV7-6
ASSLDGTSSEQF
>TRBJ2-1|TRBV5-6
ASSLGDRVPNEQF
>TRBJ1-6|TRBV4-3
ASSQDSSSNSPLH
>TRBJ1-2|TRBV7-2
ASSLQGYGYT